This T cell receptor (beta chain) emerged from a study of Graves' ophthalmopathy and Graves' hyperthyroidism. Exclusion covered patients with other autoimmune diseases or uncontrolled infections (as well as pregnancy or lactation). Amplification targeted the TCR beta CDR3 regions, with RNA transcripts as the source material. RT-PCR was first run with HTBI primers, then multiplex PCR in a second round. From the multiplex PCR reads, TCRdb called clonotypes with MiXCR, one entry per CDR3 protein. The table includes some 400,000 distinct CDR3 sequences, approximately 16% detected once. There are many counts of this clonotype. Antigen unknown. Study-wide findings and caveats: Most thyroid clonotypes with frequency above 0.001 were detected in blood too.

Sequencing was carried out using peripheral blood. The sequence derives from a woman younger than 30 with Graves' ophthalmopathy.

The CDR3 region has the DNA TGTGCCAGTAGCCACAGGGGGATTGGCACTGAAGCTTTCTTT. Its protein product is CASSHRGIGTEAFF. The chain links TRBV19 to TRBJ1-1, with 8 bases that match TRBD1. J lost 4 bases, V lost 6 bases, and 7 bases had no gene match. The CDR3 length is 14 residues. Germline V gene data show CDR1 as LNHDA and CDR2 as SQIVND (reference sequence).